The 32 T cell receptor beta chains below were found in one sample sequenced in a study of blood T cells in healthy people across ages. Combining a sample-barcoded 5' primer with a J-beta primer mix, a second PCR ran for roughly 6 to 11 cycles. TCRdb reprocessed the 5' RACE reads via MiXCR and lists one record per CDR3 protein. The sample shows 550,000 to 700,000 distinct CDR3 sequences, approximately 27% of them seen only once. Sequencing was done on a sample of blood. The source of these receptors is a woman in her 70s in good health.

The chain recombines TRBV7-2 with TRBJ2-5; 8 nucleotides line up with TRBD2. Germline V gene data show CDR1 as SGHTA and CDR2 as FQGNSA. V gave up 3 bases and J gave up 5 bases; unmatched junction bases: 8. The CDR3 contains 15 residues. CDR3: CASSFESGGFETQYF. In DNA form, the CDR3 reads TGTGCCAGCAGCTTTGAATCGGGGGGGTTCGAGACCCAGTACTTC.

The chain recombines TRBV10-3 with TRBJ2-5; 15 nucleotides line up with TRBD2. CDR1 and CDR2 from the germline V gene are ENHRY and SYGVKD. This CDR3 is built from 18 residues. After removal of 4 bases from V and 5 bases from J, the junction contained 11 bases not matched to a gene. This CDR3 reads CAISGTSGGADLVETQYF. The CDR3 nucleotides are TGTGCCATCAGTGGGACTAGCGGGGGGGCCGATCTGGTGGAGACCCAGTACTTC.

On this clonotype: Likely a read error: the CDR3 ends without its conserved phenylalanine or tryptophan. The gene calls are TRBV7-2 and TRBJ2-1, with 10 bases aligning to TRBD1. V dropped 3 bases and J dropped 2; count of bases not matched to a gene: 1. CDR3 length: 15 amino acids. Looked up from germline, CDR1 is SGHTA and CDR2 is FQGNSA. CDR3 sequence: CASSLTGGTYNEQFC. The CDR3 DNA reads TGTGCCAGCAGCTTGACAGGGGGCACCTACAATGAGCAGTTCTGC.

This clonotype was seen many times. The chain joins TRBV4-2 to TRBJ2-1, with 11 bases lining up with TRBD2. Germline trimming cut 3 bases from V and 3 bases from J; bases unmatched to any gene: 4. CDR1 is LGHNA and CDR2 is YNFKEQ in the germline V gene. CDR3 length: 16 residues. The CDR3 reads CASSQGTSGLYNEQFF. CDR3 coding DNA: TGTGCCAGCAGCCAGGGGACTAGCGGCCTCTACAATGAGCAGTTCTTC.

This clonotype was picked up a small number of times. The rearrangement uses TRBV9 and TRBJ1-1; D remains unclear. The CDR3 extends over 13 amino acids. V shed 1 base and J shed 5 bases, with 9 bases lying between them. The germline gives CDR1 SGDLS, CDR2 YYNGEE. CDR3 residues: CASSVWSETEAFF. The CDR3 DNA reads TGTGCCAGCAGCGTATGGTCGGAGACTGAAGCTTTCTTT. Complete variable domain (other parts from reference TRBV9 and TRBJ1-1): DSGVTQTPKHLITATGQRVTLRCSPRSGDLSVYWYQQSLDQGLQFLIQYYNGEERAKGNILERFSAQQFPDLHSELNLSSLELGDSALYFCASSVWSETEAFFGQGTRLTVV.

CDR3 bases: TGTGCCAGCAGCTCCCAAAGCACAGATACGCAGTATTTT. Translated, it gives CASSSQSTDTQYF. This chain connects TRBV7-2 to TRBJ2-3; D is undetermined. Germline CDR1 is SGHTA and CDR2 is FQGNSA. V lost 4 bases and J lost 0, with 5 bases in between. The CDR3 length is 13 residues.

The chain joins TRBV7-2 to TRBJ1-3; perhaps TRBD1 as D (6 bases). The CDR3 sequence is 18 residues long. V dropped 1 base and J dropped 1 base, with 17 bases sitting between them. Germline CDR1 SGHTA, CDR2 FQGNSA. As DNA, the CDR3 is TGTGCCAGCAGCTTAGGCAACTATGTAACAGGGTCTGGAAACACCATATATTTT. It specifies CASSLGNYVTGSGNTIYF.

The chain combines TRBV9 with TRBJ1-2; possibly TRBD1 for D (5 bases). Trimming removed 4 bases at V and 4 bases at J, with 14 bases between. The CDR3 is 14 residues long. Germline CDR1 is SGDLS and CDR2 is YYNGEE. Here the CDR3 DNA reads TGTGCCAGCAGCCCCCGGGACTCGAGCTATGGCTACACCTTC. Its translation: CASSPRDSSYGYTF.

DNA for the CDR3: TGCGCCAGCAGCCAAAACAGGGAGACCCATGGCTACACCTTC. The encoded protein is CASSQNRETHGYTF. The chain employs TRBV4-1 and TRBJ1-2; D possibly corresponds to TRBD1 (6 bases). CDR1 is MGHRA, CDR2 YSYEKL, per germline. Trimming removed 2 bases from V and 6 bases from J, with 13 bases in between. CDR3 length equals 14 residues.

In this sample, this clonotype turned up a few times. The genes are TRBV7-6 and TRBJ1-5, with 8 bases lining up with TRBD1. Trimming removed 4 bases from V and 6 bases from J; junction bases left unmatched: 11. The CDR3 contains 16 residues. Germline V lookup: CDR1 SGHVS, CDR2 FNYEAQ. As DNA, the CDR3 is TGTGCCAGCAGCTCCTCGGACAGGGTGATCGGTCAGCCCCAGCATTTT. Residues: CASSSSDRVIGQPQHF.

This clonotype was seen only a few times. The gene calls are TRBV29-1 and TRBJ2-5; 14 bases map to TRBD2. Germline assignment: CDR1 SQVTM and CDR2 ANQGSEA. Trimming took 8 bases from V and 0 from J; bases not matched to a gene: 11. This CDR3 has 17 amino acids. CDR3 sequence (DNA): TGCAGCTCCGCATCCGGGACTAGCGGGGGCCACCAAGAGACCCAGTACTTC. Its translation: CSSASGTSGGHQETQYF.

To note about this clonotype: One end of the junction is discordant with germline, which a read error may explain. The rearrangement uses TRBV6-2 or TRBV6-3 and TRBJ2-4; 7 bases map to TRBD1. The CDR3 length is 11 residues. Germline CDR1 and CDR2: MNHEY and SVGEGT. CDR3: CAIRDRNVQYF. The CDR3 DNA reads as TGTGCCATCAGGGACAGAAACGTTCAGTACTTC.

The J gene is TRBJ2-3, the V gene TRBV12-3 or TRBV12-4, with D perhaps TRBD2 (5 bases). The germline V and J ends were trimmed by 5 bases and 2 bases, with 17 bases remaining between them. The CDR3 runs to 16 residues. For the CDR3, the DNA is TGTGCCAGCAGTCGCTGGACTTTCTTCATCACAGATACGCAGTATTTT. It encodes CASSRWTFFITDTQYF.

This clonotype has a handful of counts. The chain has TRBV7-6 and TRBJ1-2; D is possibly TRBD1 (6 bases). Germline values: CDR1 SGHVS, CDR2 FNYEAQ. V lost 5 bases, J lost 1 base, and 11 bases lay in between. The CDR3 covers 14 residues. CDR3 region: CASSPTGFNYGYTF. DNA of the CDR3: TGTGCCAGCAGCCCCACAGGGTTTAACTATGGCTACACCTTC. Full variable domain (outside the CDR3, taken from reference TRBV7-6 and TRBJ1-2): GAGVSQSPRYKVTKRGQDVALRCDPISGHVSLYWYRQALGQGPEFLTYFNYEAQQDKSGLPNDRFSAERPEGSISTLTIQRTEQRDSAMYRCASSPTGFNYGYTFGSGTRLTVV.

This chain links TRBV6-1 with TRBJ2-2; TRBD1 is a possible D gene (5 bases). The CDR3 length is 14 residues. Germline V gives CDR1 MNHNS, CDR2 SASEGT. Trimming stripped 11 bases from V and 2 bases from J, with 15 bases between. CDR3 nucleotide sequence: TGTGCCGGAGACAGCCCCGCCAACACCGGGGAGCTGTTTTTT. Its translation: CAGDSPANTGELFF.

Turning to this clonotype: Mismatch with germline at one junction end may stem from a read error. V is TRBV5-5 and J is TRBJ1-3; possibly TRBD1 for D (6 bases). The germline V gene encodes CDR1 SGHKS and CDR2 YYEKEE (reference sequence). The CDR3 is made up of 15 amino acids. Here the CDR3 reads CASSEGGGGGNIIYF. CDR3 sequence (DNA): TGTGCCAGCAGCGAAGGGGGTGGAGGTGGAAACATCATATATTTT. Supplemented by reference TRBV5-5 and TRBJ1-3, the full variable domain reads DAGVTQSPTHLIKTRGQQVTLRCSPISGHKSVSWYQQVLGQGPQFIFQYYEKEERGRGNFPDRFSARQFPNYSSELNVNALLLGDSALYLCASSEGGGGGNIIYFGEGSWLTVV.

This clonotype was seen only a few times. The chain employs TRBV29-1 and TRBJ2-7, with D possibly being TRBD1 (6 bases). Trimming took off 7 bases at V and 6 bases at J, with 19 bases between the two ends. CDR3 length: 13 amino acids. Germline lookup yields CDR1 SQVTM and CDR2 ANQGSEA. The CDR3 spells CSACAQQGSEQYF. In nucleotides, the CDR3 is TGCAGCGCTTGCGCGCAACAGGGCTCCGAGCAGTACTTC.

This clonotype was seen a handful of times. V is TRBV6-5 and J is TRBJ1-2; 7 bases fit TRBD1. Looked up from germline, CDR1 is MNHEY and CDR2 is SVGAGI. The V and J ends lost 0 bases and 4 bases, in that order; junction bases with no gene match: 5. The length of the CDR3 is 15 residues. Here the CDR3 DNA reads TGTGCCAGCAGTTACTCGAACAGGGGAAGCTATGGCTACACCTTC. Translation gives CASSYSNRGSYGYTF.

This clonotype was counted once. V is TRBV12-3 or TRBV12-4 and J is TRBJ1-1, with TRBD1 matching 8 bases. V was clipped by 6 bases and J by 2 bases; unmatched bases: 8. CDR3 size: 15 residues. The CDR3 nucleotides are TGTGCCAGCAGGCCTCACAGGGGGGAAAACACTGAAGCTTTCTTT. Residues: CASRPHRGENTEAFF.

This clonotype showed up just a few times. The J gene is TRBJ2-5, the V gene TRBV28; D is possibly TRBD1 or TRBD2 (5 bases each). The DNA end is a closer match to TRBJ2-7, so the J assignment may be wrong. This CDR3 region has 13 residues. The germline CDR1 and CDR2 sequences are MDHEN and SYDVKM. The DNA for the CDR3 is TGTGCCAGCAGAGGGACGGCTGACTACGAGCAGTACTTC. It translates to CASRGTADYEQYF.

The chain combines TRBV7-2 with TRBJ2-2, with a tentative D call TRBD2 (5 bases). The CDR3 sequence is 15 residues long. Looked up from germline, CDR1 is SGHTA and CDR2 is FQGNSA. V lost 5 bases and J 4 bases, leaving 14 bases between the germline ends. The CDR3 protein is CASSVVGASTGELFF. CDR3 coding DNA: TGTGCCAGCAGCGTGGTGGGAGCCTCCACCGGGGAGCTGTTTTTT.

This chain links TRBV20-1 with TRBJ1-4; D gene unclear. The CDR3 consists of 14 residues. Germline V gene sequence: CDR1 DFQATT, CDR2 SNEGSKA (reference sequence). Trimming took 0 bases from V and 1 from J, leaving 6 bases between them. CDR3 residues: CSARDDRTNEKLFF. The CDR3 DNA sequence: TGCAGTGCTAGAGATGATCGAACTAATGAAAAACTGTTTTTT.

The V gene is TRBV30, the J gene TRBJ2-5; TRBD2 is a possible D gene (5 bases). Trimming took off 2 bases at V and 2 bases at J, with 12 bases between the two ends. The length of the CDR3 is 14 residues. Germline V lookup: CDR1 GTSNPN, CDR2 SVGIG (reference sequence). In nucleotides, the CDR3 is TGTGCCTGGAGTTTGAGGGCAATACAAGAGACCCAGTACTTC. As protein: CAWSLRAIQETQYF.

The V and J genes are TRBV29-1 and TRBJ2-3; 12 bases fit TRBD2. The V gene end was trimmed by 0 bases and the J gene end by 4 bases; junction bases not matched to a gene: 5. The CDR3 length is 16 residues. Germline loops: CDR1 SQVTM, CDR2 ANQGSEA. The chain's CDR3 is CSVEDQLAGGPDTQYF. In DNA form, the CDR3 reads TGCAGCGTTGAAGACCAACTAGCGGGGGGCCCAGATACGCAGTATTTT.

In regard to this clonotype: Here the CDR3 omits its conserved ending phenylalanine or tryptophan, so a read error is the likely source. The chain joins TRBV11-1 to TRBJ2-5, with D tentatively TRBD1 or TRBD2 (5 bases each). The DNA end is a closer match to TRBJ2-1, so the J assignment may be wrong. This CDR3 has 13 amino acids. Germline V gene data show CDR1 as SGHAT and CDR2 as FQDESV (reference sequence). The CDR3 DNA is TGTGCCATTAGGGGAGACCTTTACAATGAGCAGTTCTCC. It encodes CAIRGDLYNEQFS.

The rearrangement uses TRBV7-2 and TRBJ2-1; D unresolved. The CDR3 consists of 12 residues. Germline loops: CDR1 SGHTA, CDR2 FQGNSA. The ends were cut back, 7 bases at V and 5 bases at J, with 9 bases in the middle. CDR3 region: CASNGMNNEQFF. The DNA of the CDR3 is TGTGCCAGCAATGGTATGAACAATGAGCAGTTCTTC.

In its sample, this clonotype was seen a few times. The rearrangement links TRBV6-5 to TRBJ2-4; D call uncertain. This CDR3 region has 17 residues. Trimming removed 0 bases from V and 0 bases from J, with 12 bases in between. Germline V gene data show CDR1 as MNHEY and CDR2 as SVGAGI. The DNA for the CDR3 is TGTGCCAGCAGTTACTCCACAGAGAGTTTAGCCAAAAACATTCAGTACTTC. Residues: CASSYSTESLAKNIQYF.

This clonotype has just a few counts. The V gene is TRBV12-3 or TRBV12-4, the J gene TRBJ2-3; D is undetermined. Trimming took off 7 bases at V and 3 bases at J, with 8 bases between the two ends. The CDR3 has 12 amino acids. Written as DNA, the CDR3 is TGTGCCAGCACAGACCGTACAGATACGCAGTATTTT. This translates into CASTDRTDTQYF.

This clonotype was detected only a few times. The genes are TRBV7-2 and TRBJ2-7; the D call may be TRBD1 or TRBD2 (5 bases each). The CDR3 consists of 15 residues. The V gene's germline CDR1 is SGHTA and CDR2 FQGNSA. The V gene lost 2 bases and the J gene lost 0 bases, with 11 bases spanning the gap. CDR3 loop: CASSLSRDPSYEQYF. The DNA for the CDR3 is TGTGCCAGCAGCTTATCTCGGGACCCCTCCTACGAGCAGTACTTC.

This clonotype was counted many times. The genes are TRBV25-1 and TRBJ1-2, with 7 bases fitting TRBD1. The V segment lost 5 bases and the J segment 8 bases; nucleotides outside the gene matches: 14. The V gene's germline CDR1 is MGHDK and CDR2 SYGVNS. The CDR3 sequence is 15 residues long. CDR3 in amino acids: CASSFDREGSGGYTF. The CDR3, as DNA: TGTGCCAGCAGTTTTGACAGGGAGGGATCCGGAGGCTACACCTTC.

CDR3: CASSQRDRRNTEAFF. The CDR3 DNA reads as TGTGCCAGCAGCCAGCGAGACCGTAGGAACACTGAAGCTTTCTTT. The chain is built from TRBV14 and TRBJ1-1, with D unclear. The germline V gene has CDR1 SGHDN and CDR2 FVKESK. V lost 3 bases, J lost 1 base, and 12 bases lay in between. The CDR3 is 15 residues long.

The chain employs TRBV2 and TRBJ1-4, with a possible D match to TRBD1 (5 bases). This CDR3 has 15 amino acids. V lost 3 bases, J lost 2 bases, and 10 bases lay in between. Germline-derived CDR1 and CDR2 are SNHLY and FYNNEI. The CDR3 spells CASSDSGGTNEKLFF. CDR3 nucleotides: TGTGCCAGCAGTGACAGTGGGGGGACTAATGAAAAACTGTTTTTT.